The clone carrying this TCR beta chain was recorded at least ten times. Antigen unknown. The CDR3 goes on 3 residues after the read ends, and that part is filled in from the germline J gene. This entry belongs to a study of T cell clonality in common variable immunodeficiency. Both groups were predominantly of Caucasian heritage. Heparinized whole blood, roughly 4.5 to 8 ml, came from each donor. In germline, CDR1 is LNHNV, CDR2 YYDKDF (reference sequence). J was trimmed by 2 bases and V by 7 bases; bases with no gene match: 1. CDR3 size: 13 residues. General study points: Reportedly, TCR beta sequences from common variable immunodeficiency showed fewer deletions and N-nucleotide insertions.

CVID and control samples used equivalent genomic DNA input. The data were produced by immunoSEQ multiplex PCR, yet TCRdb's version contains in-frame clones alone and is incomplete. The repertoire consists of around 60,000 clones, none detected only once. What was sequenced was peripheral blood mononuclear cells. The TCR originated in a person between 18 and 69 years old in good health. V usage is TRBV15 and J usage is TRBJ2-1; 8 bases map to TRBD2. This CDR3 is CATTAGAYNEQFF. The DNA read from the CDR3 is TGTGCCACCACAGCGGGAGCCTACAATGAG.